The T cell receptor (beta chain) under discussion was sequenced for a study of tumor and adjacent non-tumor tissue in lung cancer (dated by TCRdb to the late 2010s). Some background on the complete study: Of the cohort, around 12 patients had adenocarcinoma, 2 had squamous cell carcinoma and 1 had small cell lung cancer. The approximately 15 patients were aged roughly 30 to 85 years, included about ten men and 5 women, and had TNM stage I to III disease. In total, sequencing yielded over 95 million productive TCRbeta reads, which works out to an average of approximately 4.1 million reads per sample. The study compared bulk TCRbeta repertoires between lung tumor tissue and matched distant non-tumor lung tissue from 15 lung cancer patients. Over 25 paired specimens, one tumor and one normal lung sample per patient, were profiled by TCRbeta CDR3 sequencing.

Libraries were prepared through multiplex PCR. These reads were obtained on an Illumina HiSeq 2500. TCRbeta libraries were built by three rounds of nested PCR using primers (Table S4), following protocols modified from ARM-PCR. Before sequencing, PCR products in the 200-500 bp range were cut out of the gel and cleaned up using the QIAquick gel extraction kit. On the authors' methods: Reads were cleaned using Trimmomatic, were merged into complete CDR3 sequences using FLASH, and were assigned to V(D)J germline segments using MiTCR. VDJtools was used to compute clonal diversity as the inverse Simpson's index. Productive reads were defined as in-frame sequences without a premature stop codon. TCRdb applied fastp at Q25 and MiXCR to the public reads, then kept only in-frame beta chains. Here each entry gathers all rows of one CDR3 protein and keeps the most common genes and DNA. The V and J calls were determined by TCRdb, not by the authors. The sample table lists 60,000 to 100,000 distinct CDR3 sequences, around 76% of them with a count of one. Clones ranked in the top ten supply 30% to 50% of the sample.

Remarks on this clonotype: Its antigen specificity is not known. No base qualities exist here, and no much larger clone lies one base off it.

RNA was isolated from bulk, unsorted tissue, and RNA quality was assessed with a NanoDrop ND-1000 and an Agilent 2100. Normal lung samples were distant non-tumor tissue taken more than 3 cm from the tumor edge. The donors were newly diagnosed lung cancer patients admitted for thoracic surgery in China from August to November 2014 who had not received prior chemotherapy. Anyone who had undergone radiotherapy or chemotherapy before, or who had another cancer at the same time, was left out of the study. Pieces of surgical tissue measuring roughly 1-2.1 cm3 were kept in RNAlater solution and held at -80 degrees C until needed. CDR1 and CDR2, looked up from the germline V gene, are MDHEN and SYDVKM. The CDR3 measures 23 amino acids from cysteine to phenylalanine. Of all the DNA, just the CDR3 is kept, 69 bases in frame from base 1. Germline trimming: 6 bases from V, 2 bases from J; junction bases outside gene matches: 31.

Results the study describes overall, beyond this receptor: Neither the sequencing platform nor unique molecular identifiers are named or mentioned anywhere in the methods. The top 100 clones made up a significantly larger cumulative share of the repertoire in normal lung than in tumor tissue. TCR diversity (inverse Simpson) was significantly higher in tumor than in normal lung tissue (about 400 vs 150, P = 0.0075, Mann-Whitney U test). Peripheral blood was not sequenced, so blood TCRbeta repertoires were not examined in the lung cancer patients of the study. TCR diversity was significantly higher in younger patients, and higher tumor TCR diversity was associated with shorter overall and disease-free survival. With only about 14 patients in the cohort, the authors noted that larger samples and more detailed clinical data are needed.

This chain is built from TRBV28 and TRBJ2-7; 10 bases in the middle match TRBD1. The receptor comes from a man aged 65-85 years with non-small cell lung cancer. Source material: distant non-tumor lung tissue. The nucleotides are TGTGCCAGCAGCCCTGGTGGGGTAACCGGGACAGGGGAGCTAACGGGCCCTACCTACGAGCAGTACTTC. The encoded protein is CASSPGGVTGTGELTGPTYEQYF.